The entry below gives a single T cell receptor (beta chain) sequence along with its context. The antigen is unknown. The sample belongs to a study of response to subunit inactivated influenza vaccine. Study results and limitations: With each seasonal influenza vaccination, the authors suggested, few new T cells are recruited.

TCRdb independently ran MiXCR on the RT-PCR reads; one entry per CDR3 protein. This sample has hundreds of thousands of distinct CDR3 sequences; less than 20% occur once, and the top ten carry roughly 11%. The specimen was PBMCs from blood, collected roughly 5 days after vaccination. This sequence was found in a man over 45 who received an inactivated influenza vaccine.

CDR3 DNA sequence: TGTGCCAGCAGTTTAGGGGAGCTACTCAATCAGCCCCAGCATTTT. Translating it yields CASSLGELLNQPQHF. The V call is TRBV12-3 or TRBV12-4, the J call TRBJ1-5; D is unclear. V lost 1 base to trimming and J lost 3 bases, with 10 bases between them. CDR3 length equals 15 residues.